Shown below are 14 T cell receptor beta chains from a single sample sequenced in a study of blood T cell repertoires in COVID-19. Repertoires were generated with immunoSEQ multiplex PCR, while TCRdb's copy carries only in-frame clones and drops some. Of around 470,000 clones listed, 89% are singletons. The source material was peripheral blood. The receptors shown here come from a man younger than 35 with COVID-19, enrolled during active disease.

The V call is TRBV6-5, the J call TRBJ2-1, with 9 bases that match TRBD2. This CDR3 contains 13 residues. V was clipped by 6 bases and J by 10 bases; unmatched bases: 7. Germline assignment: CDR1 MNHEY and CDR2 SVGAGI. The CDR3 is CASRFSSGTEQFF. The CDR3, as DNA: TGTGCCAGCAGGTTTTCTAGCGGGACAGAGCAGTTCTTC.

This chain joins TRBV5-6 and TRBJ2-1; D is perhaps TRBD1 (5 bases). Germline values: CDR1 SGHDT, CDR2 YYEEEE. The CDR3 is 19 residues long. Trimming stripped 5 bases from V and 0 bases from J, with 24 bases between. The CDR3 is CASRLRQNFGPRSYNEQFF. CDR3 nucleotides: TGTGCCAGCAGGCTCCGACAGAATTTCGGGCCGCGCTCCTACAATGAGCAGTTCTTC.

This clone was detected a few times. This rearrangement joins TRBV2 to TRBJ2-1, with 9 bases lining up with TRBD1. The V gene end was trimmed by 8 bases and the J gene end by 10 bases; junction bases not matched to a gene: 15. The CDR3 spans 15 residues. CDR1 and CDR2 (germline): SNHLY, FYNNEI. In nucleotides, the CDR3 is TGTGCCAGCGTCCTTTCCGGGACAGGGTATGACGAGCAGTTCTTC. As protein: CASVLSGTGYDEQFF.

The chain employs TRBV6-2 or TRBV6-3 and TRBJ2-6; TRBD2 aligns across 8 bases. The J segment lost 0 bases and the V segment lost 3 bases, leaving 10 bases of the junction unmatched. The CDR3 length is 19 residues. Germline V CDR1 and CDR2: MNHEY, SVGEGT. The DNA for the CDR3 is TGTGCCAGCAGTTATAGCTTAGCGGGACAAATCTCTGGGGCCAACGTCCTGACTTTC. Translation: CASSYSLAGQISGANVLTF.

The chain joins TRBV28 to TRBJ2-7; possibly TRBD1 for D (5 bases). CDR1 MDHEN and CDR2 SYDVKM come from the germline V gene. The CDR3 has 12 amino acids. V lost 8 bases to trimming and J lost 3 bases, with 11 bases between them. The CDR3 loop is CASGAVGYEQYF. CDR3 nucleotides: TGTGCCAGCGGGGCGGTGGGCTACGAGCAGTACTTC. Complete variable domain (other parts from reference TRBV28 and TRBJ2-7): DVKVTQSSRYLVKRTGEKVFLECVQDMDHENMFWYRQDPGLGLRLIYFSYDVKMKEKGDIPEGYSVSREKKERFSLILESASTNQTSMYLCASGAVGYEQYFGPGTRLTVT.

This clone was counted once. V and J are TRBV28 and TRBJ1-5, with a tentative D call TRBD1 (6 bases). With 3 bases removed from V and 6 bases from J, the gap between germline ends came to 15 bases. Per the germline V gene, CDR1 is MDHEN and CDR2 is SYDVKM. The CDR3 sequence is 15 residues long. The CDR3 loop is CASSLTGQNFQPQHF. The CDR3 DNA reads as TGTGCCAGCAGTTTGACCGGACAGAACTTTCAGCCCCAGCATTTT.

This chain uses TRBV18 with TRBJ1-4; TRBD1 matches 7 bases. Per the germline V gene, CDR1 is KGHSH and CDR2 is LQKENI. CDR3 size: 14 residues. Unmatched junction bases numbered 3, after V lost 3 bases and J lost 5 bases. The CDR3 region is CASSPDRVNEKLFF. DNA for the CDR3: TGTGCCAGCTCACCCGACAGGGTAAATGAAAAACTGTTTTTT. The variable domain in full, with the rest retrieved from reference TRBV18 and TRBJ1-4, is NAGVMQNPRHLVRRRGQEARLRCSPMKGHSHVYWYRQLPEEGLKFMVYLQKENIIDESGMPKERFSAEFPKEGPSILRIQQVVRGDSAAYFCASSPDRVNEKLFFGSGTQLSVL.

The rearrangement uses TRBV7-2 and TRBJ2-2; tentative D call: TRBD2 (6 bases). Looked up from germline, CDR1 is SGHTA and CDR2 is FQGNSA. Between the trimmed V and J ends, which lost 3 bases and 7 bases, there was a span of 15 bases. The CDR3 is 15 residues long. This CDR3 is CASSFAGGANGELFF. In DNA form, the CDR3 reads TGTGCCAGCAGCTTTGCCGGCGGGGCAAACGGGGAGCTGTTTTTT.

This clone was observed a handful of times. The rearrangement joins TRBV19 to TRBJ1-1, with D possibly being TRBD1 (6 bases). The germline CDR1 and CDR2 sequences are LNHDA and SQIVND (reference sequence). This CDR3 comprises 14 residues. Trimming left V 3 bases short and J 8 bases short, with 16 bases between. CDR3 sequence (DNA): TGTGCCAGTAGTATGGGATCCGGGACACTCGAAGCTTTCTTT. Translation gives CASSMGSGTLEAFF.

The V gene is TRBV25-1, the J gene TRBJ1-4, with D possibly matching TRBD1 (6 bases). This CDR3 comprises 15 residues. Germline loops: CDR1 MGHDK, CDR2 SYGVNS. Trimming cost V 4 bases and J 5 bases, with 14 bases left between them. CDR3 amino acids: CASSATGTRNEKLFF. DNA of the CDR3: TGTGCCAGCAGTGCCACCGGGACAAGGAATGAAAAACTGTTTTTT.

This clone came up a few times. This sequence joins TRBV10-2 and TRBJ2-7, with 8 bases lining up with TRBD1. The length of the CDR3 is 14 residues. The V segment lost 9 bases and the J segment 2 bases; nucleotides outside the gene matches: 9. Germline CDR1 and CDR2: WSHSY and SAAADI. CDR3 nucleotide sequence: TGCGCCAGTCGACAGGGGCCCACTCCCTACGAGCAGTACTTC. Protein: CASRQGPTPYEQYF.

The chain is built from TRBV6-6 and TRBJ2-7; a weak D match, TRBD2 (6 bases). The germline V and J ends were trimmed by 10 bases and 4 bases, with 23 bases remaining between them. Germline lookup yields CDR1 MNHNY and CDR2 SVGAGI (reference sequence). The CDR3 length is 15 residues. The CDR3 region is CATWGGGNVLYEQYF. The CDR3, as DNA: TGTGCCACCTGGGGTGGGGGGAACGTTCTGTACGAGCAGTACTTC.

The chain carries TRBV7-8 and TRBJ2-3; TRBD2 matches 12 bases. Trimming at V came to 5 bases and at J to 9 bases, leaving 12 bases not matched to a gene. This CDR3 spans 16 amino acids. Germline CDR1 reads SGHVS; CDR2 reads FQNEAQ. The CDR3 spells CASSLQTSGGRGTQYF. CDR3 sequence (DNA): TGTGCCAGCAGCCTCCAGACTAGCGGGGGACGGGGAACGCAGTATTTT.

CDR3 sequence (DNA): TGTGCCAGCAGTCTACCAGACAGGGGAGAGTATGGCTACACCTTC. Protein: CASSLPDRGEYGYTF. The chain recombines TRBV6-5 with TRBJ1-2; 8 nucleotides agree with TRBD1. The V and J ends lost 5 bases and 5 bases, in that order; junction bases with no gene match: 10. The CDR3 runs 15 residues. Germline V gives CDR1 MNHEY, CDR2 SVGAGI.